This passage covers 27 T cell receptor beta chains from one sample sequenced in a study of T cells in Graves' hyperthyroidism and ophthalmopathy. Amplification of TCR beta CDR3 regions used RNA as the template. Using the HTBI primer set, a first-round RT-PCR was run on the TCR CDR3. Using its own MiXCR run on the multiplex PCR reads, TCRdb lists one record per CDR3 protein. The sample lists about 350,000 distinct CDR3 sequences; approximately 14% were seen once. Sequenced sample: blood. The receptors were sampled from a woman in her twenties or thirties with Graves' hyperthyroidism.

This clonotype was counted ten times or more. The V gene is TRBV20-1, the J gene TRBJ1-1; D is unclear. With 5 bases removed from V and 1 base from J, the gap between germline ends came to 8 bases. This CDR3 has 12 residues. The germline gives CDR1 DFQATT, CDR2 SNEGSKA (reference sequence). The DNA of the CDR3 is TGCAGTGCTCCTAGGTCGAACACTGAAGCTTTCTTT. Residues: CSAPRSNTEAFF.

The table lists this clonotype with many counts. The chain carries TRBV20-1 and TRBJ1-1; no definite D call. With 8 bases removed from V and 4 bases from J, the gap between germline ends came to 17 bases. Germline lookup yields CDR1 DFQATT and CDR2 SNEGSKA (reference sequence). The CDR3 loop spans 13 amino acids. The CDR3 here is CSSLGLRGTEAFF. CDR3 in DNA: TGCAGTTCGTTGGGCCTCCGGGGCACTGAAGCTTTCTTT.

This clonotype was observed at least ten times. This chain's CDR3 is CASSIAGDDTGELFF. The CDR3 DNA reads TGTGCCAGTAGTATAGCGGGAGATGACACCGGGGAGCTGTTTTTT. V is TRBV19 and J is TRBJ2-2, with D possibly being TRBD2 (6 bases). The germline gives CDR1 LNHDA, CDR2 SQIVND (reference sequence). Trimming pared 1 base from V and 3 bases from J, leaving 9 bases between. This CDR3 region has 15 residues.

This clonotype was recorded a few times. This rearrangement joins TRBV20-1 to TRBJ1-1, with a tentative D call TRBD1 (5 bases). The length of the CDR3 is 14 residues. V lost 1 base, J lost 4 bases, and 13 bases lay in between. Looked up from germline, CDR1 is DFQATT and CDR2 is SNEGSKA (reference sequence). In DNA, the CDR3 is TGCAGTGCTAGAGTTGGGGGGGGAGGCACTGAAGCTTTCTTT. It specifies CSARVGGGGTEAFF.

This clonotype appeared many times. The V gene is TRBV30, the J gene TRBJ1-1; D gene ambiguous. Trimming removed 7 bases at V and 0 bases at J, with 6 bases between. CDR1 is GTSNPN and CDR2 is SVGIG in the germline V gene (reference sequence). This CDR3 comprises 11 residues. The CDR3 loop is CASTMNTEAFF. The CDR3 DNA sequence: TGTGCCTCAACCATGAACACTGAAGCTTTCTTT.

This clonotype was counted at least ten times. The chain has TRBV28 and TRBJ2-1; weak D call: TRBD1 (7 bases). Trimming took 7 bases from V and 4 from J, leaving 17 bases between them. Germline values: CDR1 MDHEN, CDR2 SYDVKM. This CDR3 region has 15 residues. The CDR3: CASTRGDGGYNEQFF. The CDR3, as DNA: TGTGCCAGCACCAGGGGGGACGGAGGATACAATGAGCAGTTCTTC.

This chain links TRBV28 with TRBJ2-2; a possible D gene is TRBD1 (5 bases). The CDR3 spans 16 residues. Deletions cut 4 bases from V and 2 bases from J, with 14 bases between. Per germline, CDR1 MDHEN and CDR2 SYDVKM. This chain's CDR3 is CASSSFQGGNTGELFF. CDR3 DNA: TGTGCCAGCAGTTCCTTTCAGGGTGGAAACACCGGGGAGCTGTTTTTT.

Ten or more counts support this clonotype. CDR3 sequence reads: CASSELGGSSYNEQFF. As DNA, the CDR3 is TGTGCCAGCAGTGAACTGGGGGGAAGCTCCTACAATGAGCAGTTCTTC. V and J are TRBV6-1 and TRBJ2-1; TRBD2 is a possible D gene (6 bases). CDR1 and CDR2 from the germline V gene are MNHNS and SASEGT. Trimming shortened V by 2 bases and J by 0 bases, and 11 bases separated the two germline ends. CDR3 length: 16 amino acids.

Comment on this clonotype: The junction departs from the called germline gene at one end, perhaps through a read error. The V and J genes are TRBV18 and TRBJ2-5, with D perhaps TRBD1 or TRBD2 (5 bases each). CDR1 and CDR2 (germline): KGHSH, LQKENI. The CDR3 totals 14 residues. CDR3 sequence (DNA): TGTGCCAGCTCACCCGGGGATCAAGGGGAGACCCAGCACTTC. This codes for CASSPGDQGETQHF. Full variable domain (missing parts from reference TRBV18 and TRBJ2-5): NAGVMQNPRHLVRRRGQEARLRCSPMKGHSHVYWYRQLPEEGLKFMVYLQKENIIDESGMPKERFSAEFPKEGPSILRIQQVVRGDSAAYFCASSPGDQGETQHFGPGTRLLVL.

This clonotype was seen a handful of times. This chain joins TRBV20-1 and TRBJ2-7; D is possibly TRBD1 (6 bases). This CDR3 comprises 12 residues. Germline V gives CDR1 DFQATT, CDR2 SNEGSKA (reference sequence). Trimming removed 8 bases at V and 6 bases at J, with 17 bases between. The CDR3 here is CSYTGYWGEQYF. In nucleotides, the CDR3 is TGCAGTTATACAGGGTACTGGGGCGAGCAGTACTTC.

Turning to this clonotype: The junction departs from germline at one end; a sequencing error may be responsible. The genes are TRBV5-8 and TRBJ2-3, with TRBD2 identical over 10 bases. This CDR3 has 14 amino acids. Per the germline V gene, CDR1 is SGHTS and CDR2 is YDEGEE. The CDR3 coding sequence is TGTGCCAGCAGACCAGCGGGAGGGGGAGATACGCAGTGTTTT. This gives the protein CASRPAGGGDTQCF.

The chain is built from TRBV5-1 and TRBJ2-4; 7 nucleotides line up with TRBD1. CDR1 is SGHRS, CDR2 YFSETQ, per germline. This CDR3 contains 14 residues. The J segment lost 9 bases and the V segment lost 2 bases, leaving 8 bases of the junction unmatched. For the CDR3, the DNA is TGCGCCAGCAGCTTCGACAGGGCTTCAGGCATTCAGTACTTC. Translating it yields CASSFDRASGIQYF.

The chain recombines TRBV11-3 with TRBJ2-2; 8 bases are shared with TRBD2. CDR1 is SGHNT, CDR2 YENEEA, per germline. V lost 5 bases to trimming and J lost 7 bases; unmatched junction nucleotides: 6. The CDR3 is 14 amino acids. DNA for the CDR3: TGTGCCAGCAGCACAGGGACTAGGGGCGGGGAGCTGTTTTTT. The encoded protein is CASSTGTRGGELFF.

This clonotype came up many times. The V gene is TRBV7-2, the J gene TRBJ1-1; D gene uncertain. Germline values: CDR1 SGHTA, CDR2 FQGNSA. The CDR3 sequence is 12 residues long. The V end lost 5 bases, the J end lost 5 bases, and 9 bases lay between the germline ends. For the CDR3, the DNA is TGTGCCAGCAGCCACCCCGGGACTGAAGCTTTCTTT. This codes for CASSHPGTEAFF.

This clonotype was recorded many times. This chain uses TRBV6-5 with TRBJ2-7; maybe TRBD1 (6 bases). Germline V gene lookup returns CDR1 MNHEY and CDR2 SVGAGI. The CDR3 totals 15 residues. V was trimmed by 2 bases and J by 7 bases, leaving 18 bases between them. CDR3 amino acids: CASSYRVRGIREQYF. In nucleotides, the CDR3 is TGTGCCAGCAGTTACCGCGTGAGGGGGATACGGGAGCAGTACTTC.

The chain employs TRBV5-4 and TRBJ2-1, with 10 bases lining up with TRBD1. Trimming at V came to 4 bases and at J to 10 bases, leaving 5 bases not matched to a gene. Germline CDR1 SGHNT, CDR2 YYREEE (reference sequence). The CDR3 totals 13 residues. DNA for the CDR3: TGTGCCAGCAGCGTGACAGGGGGCCGAGAGCAGTTCTTC. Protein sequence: CASSVTGGREQFF.

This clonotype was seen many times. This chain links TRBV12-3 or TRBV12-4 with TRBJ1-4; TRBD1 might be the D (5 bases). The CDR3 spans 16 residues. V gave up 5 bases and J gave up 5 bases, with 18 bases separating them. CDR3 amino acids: CASSPRGAGQNEKLFF. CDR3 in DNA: TGTGCCAGCAGTCCCCGAGGGGCCGGTCAAAATGAAAAACTGTTTTTT.

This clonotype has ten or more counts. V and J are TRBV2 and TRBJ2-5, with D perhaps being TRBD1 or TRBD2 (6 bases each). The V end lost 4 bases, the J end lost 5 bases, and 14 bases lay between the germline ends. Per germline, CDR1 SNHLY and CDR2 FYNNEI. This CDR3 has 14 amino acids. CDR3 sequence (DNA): TGTGCCAGCAGTGTGGACAGAGGGGGGGAGACCCAGTACTTC. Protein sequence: CASSVDRGGETQYF.

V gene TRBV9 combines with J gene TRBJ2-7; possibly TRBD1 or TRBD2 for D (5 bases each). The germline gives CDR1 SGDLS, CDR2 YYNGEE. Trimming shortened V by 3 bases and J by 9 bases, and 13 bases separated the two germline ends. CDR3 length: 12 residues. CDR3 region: CASSANEGRQYF. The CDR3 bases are TGTGCCAGCAGCGCCAACGAGGGGAGGCAGTACTTC.

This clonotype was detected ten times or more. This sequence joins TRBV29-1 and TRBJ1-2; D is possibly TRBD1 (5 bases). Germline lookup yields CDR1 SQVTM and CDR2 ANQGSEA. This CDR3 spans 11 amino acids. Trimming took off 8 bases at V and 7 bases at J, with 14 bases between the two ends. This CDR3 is CSTSAGSGYTF. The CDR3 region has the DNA TGCAGCACATCGGCAGGGAGTGGCTACACCTTC.

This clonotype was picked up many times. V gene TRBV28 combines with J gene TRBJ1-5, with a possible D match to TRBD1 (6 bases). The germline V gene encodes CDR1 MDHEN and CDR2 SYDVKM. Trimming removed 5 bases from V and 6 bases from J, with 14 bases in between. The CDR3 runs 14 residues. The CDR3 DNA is TGTGCCAGCAGTACTACAGGGCGGCTTCAGCCCCAGCATTTT. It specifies CASSTTGRLQPQHF. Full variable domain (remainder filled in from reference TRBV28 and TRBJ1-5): DVKVTQSSRYLVKRTGEKVFLECVQDMDHENMFWYRQDPGLGLRLIYFSYDVKMKEKGDIPEGYSVSREKKERFSLILESASTNQTSMYLCASSTTGRLQPQHFGDGTRLSIL.

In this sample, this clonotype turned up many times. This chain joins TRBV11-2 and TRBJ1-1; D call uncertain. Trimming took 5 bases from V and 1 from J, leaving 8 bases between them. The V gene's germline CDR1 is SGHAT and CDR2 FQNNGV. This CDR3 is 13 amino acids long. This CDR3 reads CASSAERNTEAFF. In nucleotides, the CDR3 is TGTGCCAGCAGCGCAGAGAGGAACACTGAAGCTTTCTTT.

CDR3 protein: CATKSNMNTEAFF. As DNA, the CDR3 is TGTGCCACCAAGAGCAACATGAACACTGAAGCTTTCTTT. This chain links TRBV24-1 with TRBJ1-1; D not certain. Trimming took off 8 bases at V and 0 bases at J, with 9 bases between the two ends. The germline V gene encodes CDR1 KGHDR and CDR2 SFDVKD. The CDR3 is made up of 13 amino acids.

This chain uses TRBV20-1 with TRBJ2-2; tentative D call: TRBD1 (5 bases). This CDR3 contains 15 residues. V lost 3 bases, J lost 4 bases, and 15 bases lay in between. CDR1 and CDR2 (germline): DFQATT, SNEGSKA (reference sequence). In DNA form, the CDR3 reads TGCAGTGCTAGTAGGGCAGGGTTCCCCACCGGGGAGCTGTTTTTT. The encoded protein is CSASRAGFPTGELFF.

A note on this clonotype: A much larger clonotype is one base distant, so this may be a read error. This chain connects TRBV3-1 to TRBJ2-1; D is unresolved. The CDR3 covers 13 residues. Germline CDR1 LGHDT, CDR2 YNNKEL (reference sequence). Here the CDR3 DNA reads TGTGCCAGCGGCCAACTCGACTACAATGAGCAGTTCTTC. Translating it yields CASGQLDYNEQFF.

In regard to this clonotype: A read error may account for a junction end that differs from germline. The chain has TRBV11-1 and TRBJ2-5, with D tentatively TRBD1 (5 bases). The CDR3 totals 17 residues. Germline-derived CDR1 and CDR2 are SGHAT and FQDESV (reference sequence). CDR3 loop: CASSPGLGVTYQEAQYF. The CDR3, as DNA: TGTGCCAGCAGCCCCGGTTTAGGGGTCACGTACCAAGAGGCCCAGTACTTC.

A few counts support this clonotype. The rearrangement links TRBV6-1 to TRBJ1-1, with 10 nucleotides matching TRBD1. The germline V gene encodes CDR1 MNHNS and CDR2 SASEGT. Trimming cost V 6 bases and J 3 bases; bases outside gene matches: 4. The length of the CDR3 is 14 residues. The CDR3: CASSLTGGYTEAFF. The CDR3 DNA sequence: TGTGCCAGCAGCTTGACAGGGGGCTACACTGAAGCTTTCTTT.